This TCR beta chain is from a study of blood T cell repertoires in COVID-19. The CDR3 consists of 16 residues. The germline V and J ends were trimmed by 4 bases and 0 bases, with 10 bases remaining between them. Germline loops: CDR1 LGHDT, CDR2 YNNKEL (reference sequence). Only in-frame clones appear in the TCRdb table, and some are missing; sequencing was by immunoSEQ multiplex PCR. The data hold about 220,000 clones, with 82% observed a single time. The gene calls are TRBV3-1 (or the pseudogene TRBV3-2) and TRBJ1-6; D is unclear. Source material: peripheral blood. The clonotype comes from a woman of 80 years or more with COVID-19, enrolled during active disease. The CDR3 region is CASSPSGVSYNSPLHF. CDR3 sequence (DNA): TGTGCCAGCAGCCCCTCCGGGGTCTCCTATAATTCACCCCTCCACTTT.